These T cell receptor beta chains were read from a single sample in a study of blood T cell repertoires in COVID-19. The method was immunoSEQ multiplex PCR; TCRdb's version includes in-frame clones alone and lacks a portion of them. The sample contains 120,000 to 150,000 clones, around four fifths of which appear only once. The sequencing input was PBMCs or T cells enriched from blood (not recorded which). All receptors derive from a woman aged 50 to 65 with acute COVID-19. Both conserved end residues are part of each CDR3. The order of the fields is V gene, D gene, clone size, J gene, CDR3 DNA, CDR3 protein. The D gene is left open where the match is weak. Part of the rows lack a size; the others show once, few, many or a class for expanded clones.

v_gene: TRBV9
d_gene: TRBD2
abundance: once
j_gene: TRBJ2-7
CDR3nt: TGTGCCAGCAGTGGAGCGGGAGGAAGCTCCTACGAGCAGTACTTC
CDR3aa: CASSGAGGSSYEQYF

v_gene: TRBV27
d_gene: TRBD1
abundance: NA
j_gene: TRBJ2-6
CDR3nt: TGTGCCAGCAGTTTCAGAGGGGGCGGGCTCTCTGGGGCCAACGTCCTGACTTTC
CDR3aa: CASSFRGGGLSGANVLTF

v_gene: TRBV6-5
d_gene: TRBD1
abundance: NA
j_gene: TRBJ2-7
CDR3nt: TGTGCCAGCAGTAAAACAGGGGGCGACGAGCAGTACTTC
CDR3aa: CASSKTGGDEQYF

v_gene: TRBV19
d_gene: NA
abundance: NA
j_gene: TRBJ2-1
CDR3nt: TGTGCCAGTAGTATATCGACTAATGAGCAGTTCTTC
CDR3aa: CASSISTNEQFF

v_gene: TRBV5-1
d_gene: NA
abundance: NA
j_gene: TRBJ1-5
CDR3nt: TGCGCCAGCAGCCCGACCGCAGGGGCTAGCAATCAGCCCCAGCATTTT
CDR3aa: CASSPTAGASNQPQHF

v_gene: TRBV7-9
d_gene: NA
abundance: NA
j_gene: TRBJ2-3
CDR3nt: TGTGCCAGCAGCTTAGCTGGCAGGCAAGGGCAGTATTTT
CDR3aa: CASSLAGRQGQYF

v_gene: TRBV7-2
d_gene: TRBD2
abundance: NA
j_gene: TRBJ2-1
CDR3nt: TGTGCCAGCAGCTTAGTTTTTGGACTAGCGGGAGGGCCCGTAAATGAGCAGTTCTTC
CDR3aa: CASSLVFGLAGGPVNEQFF

v_gene: TRBV6-6
d_gene: TRBD2
abundance: NA
j_gene: TRBJ2-3
CDR3nt: TGTGCCAGCAGGTCTAGCGGGAGTCGCTCAGATACGCAGTATTTT
CDR3aa: CASRSSGSRSDTQYF

v_gene: TRBV11-2
d_gene: NA
abundance: NA
j_gene: TRBJ2-3
CDR3nt: TGTGCCAGCAGCTCTCCAGGCTCAGATACGCAGTATTTT
CDR3aa: CASSSPGSDTQYF

v_gene: TRBV3-1/TRBV3-2
d_gene: NA
abundance: NA
j_gene: TRBJ2-7
CDR3nt: TGTGCCAGCAGCCAAGAGGGAGTGTCATCCGAGCAGTACTTC
CDR3aa: CASSQEGVSSEQYF

v_gene: TRBV9
d_gene: NA
abundance: NA
j_gene: TRBJ2-6
CDR3nt: TGTGCCAGCAGCGTTTCGGGTACTGGGGCCAACGTCCTGACTTTC
CDR3aa: CASSVSGTGANVLTF

v_gene: TRBV24-1
d_gene: TRBD1
abundance: NA
j_gene: TRBJ2-5
CDR3nt: TGTGCCACCAGCAACGGCCTAGGACAGGGCCAAGAGACCCAGTACTTC
CDR3aa: CATSNGLGQGQETQYF

v_gene: TRBV5-1
d_gene: NA
abundance: NA
j_gene: TRBJ1-2
CDR3nt: TGCGCCAGCAGCGCGGGGGACATCCTTAGGAGGGGCTACACCTTC
CDR3aa: CASSAGDILRRGYTF

v_gene: TRBV4-1
d_gene: TRBD2
abundance: NA
j_gene: TRBJ2-7
CDR3nt: TGCGCCAGCATCACTGTACTAGCGGGAGCCCACGAGCAGTACTTC
CDR3aa: CASITVLAGAHEQYF

v_gene: TRBV10-1
d_gene: TRBD1
abundance: few
j_gene: TRBJ2-5
CDR3nt: TGCGCCAGCAGTGCGGACAGGGTCGGGACCCAGTACTTC
CDR3aa: CASSADRVGTQYF

v_gene: TRBV3-1/TRBV3-2
d_gene: NA
abundance: NA
j_gene: TRBJ2-3
CDR3nt: TGTGCCAGCAGCCAAGATGGACCCGGCGGGTGGAATACAGATACGCAGTATTTT
CDR3aa: CASSQDGPGGWNTDTQYF

v_gene: TRBV11-2
d_gene: TRBD1
abundance: NA
j_gene: TRBJ1-2
CDR3nt: TGTGCCAGCAGCTTAGGATATTTGGGGGACAGGGAGGCTCTAGGTGGCTACACCTTC
CDR3aa: CASSLGYLGDREALGGYTF

v_gene: TRBV7-2
d_gene: NA
abundance: NA
j_gene: TRBJ2-4
CDR3nt: TGTGCCAGCAGCTTATCTCGCGGGACGAACATTCAGTACTTC
CDR3aa: CASSLSRGTNIQYF

v_gene: TRBV7-6
d_gene: NA
abundance: NA
j_gene: TRBJ1-3
CDR3nt: TGTGCCAGCAGCTTAACAGTTGGTCGACAGCCTGGAAACACCATATATTTT
CDR3aa: CASSLTVGRQPGNTIYF

v_gene: TRBV9
d_gene: TRBD2
abundance: NA
j_gene: TRBJ2-7
CDR3nt: TGTGCCAGCATCCAACCCGGGGACAGCGGGAGGGCCTACGAGCAGTACTTC
CDR3aa: CASIQPGDSGRAYEQYF

v_gene: TRBV30
d_gene: TRBD1
abundance: NA
j_gene: TRBJ1-2
CDR3nt: TGTGCCTGGAATACAGGGGGCGTGGATGGCTACACCTTC
CDR3aa: CAWNTGGVDGYTF

v_gene: TRBV30
d_gene: TRBD1
abundance: NA
j_gene: TRBJ1-2
CDR3nt: TGTGCCTGGGGCTGGGGACAGGGGAGCGGCTACACCTTC
CDR3aa: CAWGWGQGSGYTF

v_gene: TRBV5-5
d_gene: NA
abundance: NA
j_gene: TRBJ1-1
CDR3nt: TGTGCCAGCAGCCAAGTGGGCCCTTTGGCTTTCTTT
CDR3aa: CASSQVGPLAFF

v_gene: TRBV18
d_gene: NA
abundance: NA
j_gene: TRBJ1-2
CDR3nt: TGTGCCAGCTTCCAAGGGGCTGGCCCATCCTATGGCTACACCTTC
CDR3aa: CASFQGAGPSYGYTF

v_gene: TRBV18
d_gene: TRBD1
abundance: NA
j_gene: TRBJ2-5
CDR3nt: TGTGCCAGCTCACCACCCGGGACAGGGTCAGGGGAGACCCAGTACTTC
CDR3aa: CASSPPGTGSGETQYF

v_gene: TRBV5-1
d_gene: NA
abundance: few
j_gene: TRBJ2-7
CDR3nt: TGCGCCAGCAGCCAGGGGGGCGTCAGTTCCGACGAGCAGTACTTC
CDR3aa: CASSQGGVSSDEQYF

v_gene: TRBV6-2/TRBV6-3
d_gene: NA
abundance: NA
j_gene: TRBJ2-7
CDR3nt: TGTGCCAGCAGACCTGCACTTTACGAGCAGTACTTC
CDR3aa: CASRPALYEQYF

v_gene: TRBV19
d_gene: NA
abundance: NA
j_gene: TRBJ1-1
CDR3nt: TGTGCCAGTAGACCGAACGGGGGGCCGCCGAACACTGAAGCTTTCTTT
CDR3aa: CASRPNGGPPNTEAFF

v_gene: TRBV24-1
d_gene: TRBD1
abundance: NA
j_gene: TRBJ2-5
CDR3nt: TGTGCCACCAGCGACACAGGGGCCCAAGAGACCCAGTACTTC
CDR3aa: CATSDTGAQETQYF

v_gene: TRBV4-3
d_gene: NA
abundance: NA
j_gene: TRBJ2-7
CDR3nt: TGCGCCAGCAGCCAAGAAGTACTATCCGGCCCAGGGGAGCAGTACTTC
CDR3aa: CASSQEVLSGPGEQYF

v_gene: TRBV7-2
d_gene: NA
abundance: once
j_gene: TRBJ1-3
CDR3nt: TGTGCCAGCAGCCCTCGAAATCTTCGGGGGTCGACTGGAAACACCATATATTTT
CDR3aa: CASSPRNLRGSTGNTIYF

v_gene: TRBV6-5
d_gene: NA
abundance: once
j_gene: TRBJ2-7
CDR3nt: TGTGCCAGCAGAAACCGGGAGCCCTACGAGCAGTACTTC
CDR3aa: CASRNREPYEQYF

v_gene: TRBV11-3
d_gene: TRBD2
abundance: once
j_gene: TRBJ2-1
CDR3nt: TGTGCCAGCACCCTTGAGACTAGCGAATACAATGAGCAGTTCTTC
CDR3aa: CASTLETSEYNEQFF

v_gene: TRBV25-1
d_gene: NA
abundance: NA
j_gene: TRBJ1-1
CDR3nt: TGTGCCAGCAGTGTGGGCATGAACACTGAAGCTTTCTTT
CDR3aa: CASSVGMNTEAFF

v_gene: TRBV7-9
d_gene: NA
abundance: NA
j_gene: TRBJ2-7
CDR3nt: TGTGCCTACGCCACTGATCCCTCCTACGAGCAGTACTTC
CDR3aa: CAYATDPSYEQYF

v_gene: TRBV3-1/TRBV3-2
d_gene: NA
abundance: few
j_gene: TRBJ1-2
CDR3nt: TGTGCCAGCAGCCAAGAGGGGGGGCACTATGGCTACACCTTC
CDR3aa: CASSQEGGHYGYTF

v_gene: TRBV3-1/TRBV3-2
d_gene: TRBD2
abundance: NA
j_gene: TRBJ2-3
CDR3nt: TGTGCCACCTCGACTAGCGGGAGGGAGGGGGTCCGGTCGAAAGATACGCAGTATTTT
CDR3aa: CATSTSGREGVRSKDTQYF

v_gene: TRBV2
d_gene: NA
abundance: NA
j_gene: TRBJ2-3
CDR3nt: TGTGCCAGCAGGAAAAGGGACGGGGGTCTACTCGATACGCAGTATTTT
CDR3aa: CASRKRDGGLLDTQYF

v_gene: TRBV12-3/TRBV12-4
d_gene: TRBD1
abundance: NA
j_gene: TRBJ2-7
CDR3nt: TGTGCCAGCAGAGATCCCACAGGGGGCCGTCTTGACTTC
CDR3aa: CASRDPTGGRLDF

v_gene: TRBV4-3
d_gene: TRBD1
abundance: NA
j_gene: TRBJ2-6
CDR3nt: TGCGCCAGCAGCCAAGTCAAGGGGACAGGGTTAACCGGGGCCAACGTCCTGACTTTC
CDR3aa: CASSQVKGTGLTGANVLTF

v_gene: TRBV7-3
d_gene: NA
abundance: NA
j_gene: TRBJ2-1
CDR3nt: TGTGCCAGCAGCTTACTCAACCCGGGAACGCACAATGAGCAGTTCTTC
CDR3aa: CASSLLNPGTHNEQFF

v_gene: TRBV28
d_gene: TRBD2
abundance: NA
j_gene: TRBJ2-1
CDR3nt: TGTGCCAGCAGTTTAGGAGCAGCGGGAGGTAACAATGAGCAGTTCTTC
CDR3aa: CASSLGAAGGNNEQFF

v_gene: TRBV5-1
d_gene: NA
abundance: NA
j_gene: TRBJ1-3
CDR3nt: TGCGCCAGCAGCTTAGAAGGGACATCCATATATTTT
CDR3aa: CASSLEGTSIYF